What follows describes a single TCR beta chain. The data originate from a study of OX40 agonist ivuxolimab in advanced cancers. Study-wide background: Of mixed ages from about 20 to 90 and averaging roughly 66 years, the group was about 86% male.

Germline V lookup: CDR1 SGHRS, CDR2 YFSETQ. This CDR3 comprises 14 residues. The germline V and J ends were trimmed by 7 bases and 0 bases, with 11 bases remaining between them. Clones were sequenced by immunoSEQ multiplex PCR, and TCRdb holds only the in-frame ones, with some missing. This sample has about 50,000 clones, with around 88% found just once. The receptor was derived from an adult with an advanced solid tumor such as melanoma, head and neck, liver or kidney cancer. The material sequenced was CD4+ or CD8+ T cells sorted from blood, taken in a trial of the OX40 agonist ivuxolimab. The chain links TRBV5-1 to TRBJ2-1, with D perhaps matching TRBD1 (6 bases). The CDR3 reads CASRTGFSYNEQFF. The CDR3 DNA reads TGCGCCAGCCGAACAGGGTTCTCCTACAATGAGCAGTTCTTC.